This paragraph reports one T cell receptor beta chain. Its antigen is unknown. CDR1 SNHLY and CDR2 FYNNEI come from the germline V gene. The V and J ends lost 6 bases and 8 bases respectively, with 20 bases between them. CDR3 length: 15 amino acids. This sample was included in a study of CD8 T cells in ankylosing spondylitis. The study, taken as a whole, reports: Typical of ankylosing spondylitis blood, it appeared, was a TCR beta motif of fewer than ten highly homologous variants. Within peripheral blood, clones linked to disease were CD8+ and relatively rare.

Each CDR3 protein is one row after TCRdb ran MiXCR on the 5' RACE reads. Of under 850,000 distinct CDR3 sequences in the sample, over 15% are singletons; the top ten hold 15% to 20%. V usage is TRBV2 and J usage is TRBJ1-5, with TRBD1 as a possible D gene (6 bases). The sample consisted of blood, either unsorted or a sorted T cell fraction (not recorded which). The TCR comes from a male donor with ankylosing spondylitis. CDR3 amino acids: CASRGGGQGYKPQHF. CDR3 nucleotide sequence: TGTGCCAGCAGGGGGGGAGGTCAGGGGTACAAGCCCCAGCATTTT.